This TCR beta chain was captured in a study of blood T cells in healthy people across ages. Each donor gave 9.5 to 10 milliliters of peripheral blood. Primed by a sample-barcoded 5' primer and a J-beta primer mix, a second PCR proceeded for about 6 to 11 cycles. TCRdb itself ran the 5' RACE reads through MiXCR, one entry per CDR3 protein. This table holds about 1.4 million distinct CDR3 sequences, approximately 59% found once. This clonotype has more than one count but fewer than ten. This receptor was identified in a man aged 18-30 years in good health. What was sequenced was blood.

CDR3 in DNA: TGCGCCAGCAGCCACATTACAAAAAACTATGGCTACACCTTC. This encodes CASSHITKNYGYTF. The chain combines TRBV4-3 with TRBJ1-2; D is unclear. Trimming left V 3 bases short and J 2 bases short, with 10 bases between. Per the germline V gene, CDR1 is LGHNA and CDR2 is YSLEER. The CDR3 length is 14 residues.